This TCR beta chain was profiled in a study of radiation and T cells in renal cell carcinoma. General study findings and limits: From baseline, blood top tumor clonotypes peaked at 2 weeks post-radiation.

The germline V gene encodes CDR1 MDHEN and CDR2 SYDVKM. V gave up 4 bases and J gave up 0 bases; unmatched junction bases: 8. CDR3 length equals 18 residues. Profiling relied on immunoSEQ multiplex PCR, and the TCRdb table lists in-frame clones only, not all of them. In the table there are 60,000 to 95,000 clones, around 78% of which are singletons. Stated time point: blood 4 weeks post-SBRT, at nephrectomy. As to treatment: 15 Gy SBRT to primary tumor, nephrectomy 4 weeks later. Nephrectomy followed 15 Gy stereotactic body radiation by 4 weeks. Notes on this clone: What it binds is unknown.

This clonotype was sampled from an older woman with renal cell carcinoma. The sequenced sample was blood, obtained from a patient whose treatment included radiotherapy and nephrectomy. V gene TRBV28 combines with J gene TRBJ1-6, with 8 bases matching TRBD1. The DNA of the CDR3 is TGTGCCAGCAGTTCGGACAGGGTCGCTAGCTCCTATAATTCACCCCTCCACTTT. This encodes CASSSDRVASSYNSPLHF.